This T cell receptor (beta chain) was identified in a study of shared clonotypes between healthy human individuals. Germline V gene data show CDR1 as SQVTM and CDR2 as ANQGSEA. With V trimmed by 0 bases and J by 7 bases, 5 bases remained unmatched. The CDR3 extends over 15 amino acids. Assay: immunoSEQ multiplex PCR; the TCRdb copy retains only in-frame clones and omits some. The sample has 450,000 to 550,000 clones, 60% to 85% seen once; the top ten hold 10% to 15%. Recent acute infections and vaccinations were absent in the healthy HIV-negative adult donors. The sequence was obtained from a woman in her thirties or forties in good health. Some clones in this sample may be carry-over from other donors' samples. The sample consisted of PBMCs. The V call is TRBV29-1, the J call TRBJ2-4; 11 nucleotides agree with TRBD2. In DNA form, the CDR3 reads TGCAGCGTTGAAGATAGCGGGAGGGCTTCGAACATTCAGTACTTC. It translates to CSVEDSGRASNIQYF.